The 25 T cell receptor beta chains below come from one sample, sequenced in a study of T-cell memory formation after mild COVID-19. TCRdb itself ran the 5' RACE reads through MiXCR, one entry per CDR3 protein. The repertoire holds around 340,000 distinct CDR3 sequences, with around an eighth as singletons. What was sequenced was PBMCs or a T cell subset sorted from them (not recorded which). The receptors here all came from a man younger than 35 who had mild COVID-19 (a few samples of this study predate the infection). Cell type and time point are not known.

There are a few counts of this clonotype. This rearrangement joins TRBV28 to TRBJ1-2; 7 bases line up with TRBD1. Trimming took 6 bases from V and 2 from J; bases not matched to a gene: 9. The length of the CDR3 is 15 residues. Germline lookup yields CDR1 MDHEN and CDR2 SYDVKM. CDR3 region: CASSAWGDSNYGYTF. Here the CDR3 DNA reads TGTGCCAGCAGCGCATGGGGGGACAGCAACTATGGCTACACCTTC.

The chain joins TRBV30 to TRBJ2-7, with D unclear. Between the trimmed V and J ends, which lost 3 bases and 9 bases, there was a span of 15 bases. The CDR3 has 12 amino acids. The germline gives CDR1 GTSNPN, CDR2 SVGIG (reference sequence). This chain's CDR3 is CAWSPSSGGQYF. CDR3 in DNA: TGTGCCTGGAGCCCCTCGTCAGGTGGGCAGTACTTC.

Ten or more counts support this clonotype. V usage is TRBV7-8 and J usage is TRBJ2-3, with D hard to call. Germline CDR1 is SGHVS and CDR2 is FQNEAQ. Trimming pared 2 bases from V and 6 bases from J, leaving 9 bases between. The CDR3 has 13 residues. The CDR3 sequence: CASSLFLADTQYF. The CDR3 DNA reads as TGTGCCAGCAGCTTATTTCTTGCGGATACGCAGTATTTT.

This chain links TRBV6-5 with TRBJ2-7; D unclear. The CDR3 is made up of 16 amino acids. Germline assignment: CDR1 MNHEY and CDR2 SVGAGI. Trimming took off 0 bases at V and 4 bases at J, with 16 bases between the two ends. CDR3 residues: CASSYSTSLLGYEQYF. As DNA, the CDR3 is TGTGCCAGCAGTTACTCGACCTCGCTCCTCGGTTACGAGCAGTACTTC.

The V and J genes are TRBV7-3 and TRBJ1-1, with D possibly matching TRBD1 (5 bases). The CDR3 runs 13 residues. From germline, CDR1 is SGHTA and CDR2 FQGTGA. V was shortened by 5 bases and J by 6 bases, with 13 bases between the two germline ends. CDR3 bases: TGTGCCAGCAGCCTACGGCAGGGCGCTGAAGCTTTCTTT. Encoded protein: CASSLRQGAEAFF. Using reference TRBV7-3 and TRBJ1-1 for the parts outside the CDR3, the full variable domain is GAGVSQTPSNKVTEKGKYVELRCDPISGHTALYWYRQSLGQGPEFLIYFQGTGAADDSGLPNDRFFAVRPEGSVSTLKIQRTERGDSAVYLCASSLRQGAEAFFGQGTRLTVV.

This chain links TRBV7-2 with TRBJ2-7; 9 nucleotides agree with TRBD2. The CDR3 loop spans 16 amino acids. From germline, CDR1 is SGHTA and CDR2 FQGNSA. The V segment lost 5 bases and the J segment 2 bases; nucleotides outside the gene matches: 10. The CDR3 nucleotides read TGTGCCAGCAGCGAGGGTGTTAGCGGGGGACCCTACGAGCAGTACTTC. Translation gives CASSEGVSGGPYEQYF.

The chain has TRBV5-1 and TRBJ2-1, with D possibly being TRBD1 (5 bases). Germline CDR1 reads SGHRS; CDR2 reads YFSETQ. The CDR3 extends over 13 amino acids. Deletions cut 3 bases from V and 4 bases from J, with 8 bases between. In DNA form, the CDR3 reads TGCGCCAGCAGCTACCAGGGATACAATGAGCAGTTCTTC. Translation gives CASSYQGYNEQFF.

This clonotype was observed a few times. The J gene is TRBJ2-5, the V gene TRBV7-3; 8 bases fit TRBD2. This CDR3 is 15 amino acids long. V was pared by 5 bases and J by 5 bases, with 10 bases of the junction left unmatched. Looked up from germline, CDR1 is SGHTA and CDR2 is FQGTGA. The CDR3 coding sequence is TGTGCCAGCAGCCTGGGACTAGATGAATTTGAGACCCAGTACTTC. Translated: CASSLGLDEFETQYF.

This clonotype came up many times. This chain links TRBV4-3 with TRBJ2-7; 9 nucleotides agree with TRBD2. V shed 0 bases and J 2 bases; nucleotides not matched to a gene: 2. The CDR3 spans 15 residues. CDR1 is LGHNA, CDR2 YSLEER, per germline. CDR3 residues: CASSQEVAGAYEQYF. CDR3 nucleotide sequence: TGCGCCAGCAGCCAAGAGGTAGCGGGGGCCTACGAGCAGTACTTC.

V and J are TRBV20-1 and TRBJ1-1; no definite D call. The CDR3 has 11 amino acids. Germline CDR1 and CDR2: DFQATT and SNEGSKA (reference sequence). Trimming took 5 bases from V and 8 from J, leaving 12 bases between them. The CDR3 sequence is CSADDGDEAFF. CDR3 sequence (DNA): TGCAGTGCTGATGACGGAGACGAAGCTTTCTTT.

The V call is TRBV28, the J call TRBJ2-7; TRBD1 might be the D (6 bases). Trimming cost V 3 bases and J 5 bases, with 11 bases left between them. CDR1 is MDHEN and CDR2 is SYDVKM in the germline V gene. This CDR3 is built from 13 residues. The CDR3 DNA sequence: TGTGCCAGCAGTTTTAGGGACACCGACGAGCAGTACGTC. The encoded protein is CASSFRDTDEQYV.

The chain uses TRBV6-2 or TRBV6-3 and TRBJ2-7; D tentatively reads TRBD1 or TRBD2 (6 bases each). Germline V gene sequence: CDR1 MNHEY, CDR2 SVGEGT. V was clipped by 7 bases and J by 1 base, with 17 bases between them. The CDR3 sequence is 15 residues long. The CDR3: CASTYREVASYEQYF. Here the CDR3 DNA reads TGTGCCAGCACGTACAGGGAGGTCGCGTCCTACGAGCAGTACTTC.

The chain links TRBV30 to TRBJ2-5; D assignment may be TRBD1 or TRBD2 (5 bases each). Trimming removed 4 bases from V and 5 bases from J, with 14 bases in between. The CDR3 length is 13 residues. CDR1 is GTSNPN, CDR2 SVGIG, per germline (reference sequence). The CDR3 bases are TGTGCCTGGAATGGGGGTTTAGGGGAGACCCAGTACTTC. Amino acids: CAWNGGLGETQYF.

Only a few counts were recorded for this clonotype. The chain has TRBV6-5 and TRBJ1-1; D unclear. The germline V gene has CDR1 MNHEY and CDR2 SVGAGI. Trimming removed 6 bases at V and 1 base at J, with 18 bases between. This CDR3 contains 16 residues. CDR3 in amino acids: CASSHGKVRKNTEAFF. The CDR3 DNA follows: TGTGCCAGCAGCCATGGGAAGGTTCGAAAGAACACTGAAGCTTTCTTT.

This rearrangement joins TRBV6-6 to TRBJ2-7, with D perhaps TRBD1 or TRBD2 (5 bases each). The CDR3 totals 14 residues. The germline CDR1 and CDR2 sequences are MNHNY and SVGAGI (reference sequence). V was trimmed by 8 bases and J by 7 bases, leaving 21 bases between them. For the CDR3, the DNA is TGTGCCAGCGAAATCCGGGACCGCCGCGGGGAGCAGTACGTC. Amino acids: CASEIRDRRGEQYV.

This chain uses TRBV10-3 with TRBJ2-6, with no clear D. Germline values: CDR1 ENHRY, CDR2 SYGVKD. V dropped 8 bases and J dropped 0 bases, with 14 bases sitting between them. The CDR3 extends over 16 amino acids. The CDR3 DNA follows: TGTGCCATCTCAAGCGCGGACCTCTCTGGGGCCAACGTCCTGACTTTC. Translated, it gives CAISSADLSGANVLTF.

This clonotype was detected a few times. The chain recombines TRBV10-3 with TRBJ2-7, with D perhaps assigned TRBD1 or TRBD2 (6 bases each). Deletions cut 5 bases from V and 2 bases from J, with 13 bases between. Germline V gene sequence: CDR1 ENHRY, CDR2 SYGVKD. The CDR3 length is 14 residues. CDR3 nucleotide sequence: TGTGCCATCAGTTTAGGGGGAGGAACCTACGAGCAGTACGTC. Translating gives CAISLGGGTYEQYV.

Only a few counts were recorded for this clonotype. The V and J genes are TRBV4-2 and TRBJ1-3; maybe TRBD1 (6 bases). V was shortened by 4 bases and J by 6 bases, with 10 bases between the two germline ends. The CDR3 spans 13 residues. The germline gives CDR1 LGHNA, CDR2 YNFKEQ. The CDR3 bases are TGTGCCAGCAGCCTCGGGGGCACAAACACCATATATTTT. Its protein product is CASSLGGTNTIYF.

In its sample, this clonotype was seen a few times. The chain recombines TRBV11-3 with TRBJ2-2; 9 nucleotides line up with TRBD1. Germline V gene sequence: CDR1 SGHNT, CDR2 YENEEA. The V gene end was trimmed by 5 bases and the J gene end by 4 bases; junction bases not matched to a gene: 8. The CDR3 covers 16 residues. CDR3 coding DNA: TGTGCCAGCAGCCCCAAGGGACAGGGATCCACCGGGGAGCTGTTTTTT. Protein product: CASSPKGQGSTGELFF.

The chain joins TRBV18 to TRBJ2-7; unclear D gene. The CDR3 length is 15 residues. V was cut by 3 bases and J by 5 bases, with 17 bases left in between. In germline, CDR1 is KGHSH, CDR2 LQKENI. This chain's CDR3 is CASSPPSRSGHEQYF. The DNA for the CDR3 is TGTGCCAGCTCACCCCCATCGAGGTCCGGCCACGAGCAGTACTTC.

This clonotype was found a few times. This chain links TRBV12-3 or TRBV12-4 with TRBJ1-5; tentative D call: TRBD1 (6 bases). Trimming left V 5 bases short and J 6 bases short, with 20 bases between. This CDR3 spans 16 amino acids. The CDR3: CASSPPKQGRSQPQHF. For the CDR3, the DNA is TGTGCCAGCAGTCCTCCGAAGCAGGGGAGGAGTCAGCCCCAGCATTTT.

This chain uses TRBV19 with TRBJ2-1; D gene uncertain. The CDR3 consists of 12 residues. Germline loops: CDR1 LNHDA, CDR2 SQIVND (reference sequence). Trimming pared 3 bases from V and 9 bases from J, leaving 9 bases between. The CDR3 DNA sequence: TGTGCCAGTAGTATGGCTGTGGCTGAGCAGTTCTTC. This sequence encodes CASSMAVAEQFF.

The J gene is TRBJ2-3, the V gene TRBV9; D is ambiguous. Germline values: CDR1 SGDLS, CDR2 YYNGEE. CDR3 length equals 15 residues. V lost 2 bases to trimming and J lost 4 bases, with 14 bases between them. The CDR3 is CASSVLSIGPDTQYF. As DNA, the CDR3 is TGTGCCAGCAGCGTCCTCTCCATCGGTCCAGATACGCAGTATTTT.

The chain has TRBV6-1 and TRBJ1-4; 8 nucleotides match TRBD1. There are 16 residues in the CDR3. The trim removed 0 bases at V and 7 bases at J, leaving 7 bases unmatched. Looked up from germline, CDR1 is MNHNS and CDR2 is SASEGT. CDR3 region: CASSEALDRAVEKLFF. CDR3 in DNA: TGTGCCAGCAGTGAAGCGCTGGACAGGGCAGTTGAAAAACTGTTTTTT.

This clonotype was seen many times. V usage is TRBV4-1 and J usage is TRBJ2-1, with a weak D call TRBD2 (6 bases). Germline V CDR1 and CDR2: MGHRA, YSYEKL. V was pared by 4 bases and J by 6 bases, with 10 bases between. This CDR3 contains 13 residues. CDR3 nucleotides: TGCGCCAGCAGCCTCCTGGGGGGCAATGAGCAGTTCTTC. Protein product: CASSLLGGNEQFF.